The 14 T cell receptor beta chains presented below share a single source sample, sequenced in a study of blood T cell repertoires in COVID-19. Produced via immunoSEQ multiplex PCR; TCRdb's table is partial and in-frame only. The sample shows around 300,000 clones, around 90% of them seen only once. The specimen sequenced was peripheral blood. These receptors were taken from a middle-aged woman who had recovered from COVID-19.

The chain is built from TRBV7-9 and TRBJ2-7; TRBD1 agrees at 9 bases. The CDR3 is 14 amino acids. The junction had 4 bases not matched to a gene; V was cut back by 5 bases and J by 2 bases. The germline CDR1 and CDR2 sequences are SEHNR and FQNEAQ (reference sequence). The CDR3 loop is CASSRRDRAYEQYF. DNA for the CDR3: TGTGCCAGCAGCCGCCGGGACAGGGCCTACGAGCAGTACTTC.

The V call is TRBV9, the J call TRBJ2-3, with TRBD2 matching over 10 bases. The CDR3 length is 16 residues. From germline, CDR1 is SGDLS and CDR2 YYNGEE. Unmatched junction bases numbered 9, after V lost 2 bases and J lost 6 bases. CDR3 nucleotides: TGTGCCAGCAGCGTTACCAGCGGGAGGGTACCGGATACGCAGTATTTT. Protein sequence: CASSVTSGRVPDTQYF.

The gene calls are TRBV7-2 and TRBJ2-2, with D maybe TRBD1 (6 bases). Trimming cost V 6 bases and J 5 bases, with 10 bases left between them. The germline V gene encodes CDR1 SGHTA and CDR2 FQGNSA. CDR3 length: 13 residues. This chain's CDR3 is CASRQGQTGELFF. CDR3 DNA: TGTGCCAGCAGACAGGGTCAGACCGGGGAGCTGTTTTTT. The whole variable domain, remainder taken from reference TRBV7-2 and TRBJ2-2, is GAGVSQSPSNKVTEKGKDVELRCDPISGHTALYWYRQSLGQGLEFLIYFQGNSAPDKSGLPSDRFSAERTGGSVSTLTIQRTQQEDSAVYLCASRQGQTGELFFGEGSRLTVL.

V and J are TRBV10-3 and TRBJ2-2; 9 bases line up with TRBD1. The V gene end was trimmed by 1 base and the J gene end by 4 bases; junction bases not matched to a gene: 4. This CDR3 has 16 amino acids. The germline CDR1 and CDR2 sequences are ENHRY and SYGVKD. The CDR3 here is CAISEWGQGTTGELFF. For the CDR3, the DNA is TGTGCCATCAGTGAGTGGGGACAGGGCACCACCGGGGAGCTGTTTTTT.

This clone appeared a single time. V usage is TRBV23-1 and J usage is TRBJ1-1; no clear D. TRBV23-1 is an ORF for which the function is uncertain. V was shortened by 8 bases and J by 2 bases, with 15 bases between the two germline ends. The CDR3 sequence is 14 residues long. This chain's CDR3 is CASSPLRPNTEAFF. CDR3 coding DNA: TGCGCCAGCTCCCCCCTGAGGCCTAACACTGAAGCTTTCTTT.

The genes are TRBV5-1 and TRBJ2-7, with D perhaps TRBD2 (6 bases). Trimming shortened V by 0 bases and J by 2 bases, and 9 bases separated the two germline ends. The germline V gene has CDR1 SGHRS and CDR2 YFSETQ. The CDR3 runs 14 residues. The CDR3 region is CASSLVAGPYEQYF. In DNA form, the CDR3 reads TGCGCCAGCAGCTTGGTTGCGGGGCCCTACGAGCAGTACTTC.

The rearrangement uses TRBV3-1 (or the pseudogene TRBV3-2) and TRBJ2-2; 7 bases align to TRBD2. Per germline, CDR1 LGHDT and CDR2 YNNKEL (reference sequence). There are 14 residues in the CDR3. V shed 1 base, J shed 7 bases, and the junction held 3 bases outside the gene matches. The chain's CDR3 is CASSQVPSGGELFF. The CDR3 DNA is TGTGCCAGCAGCCAAGTTCCTAGCGGCGGGGAGCTGTTTTTT.

This rearrangement joins TRBV5-1 to TRBJ2-5, with 9 bases that match TRBD1. This CDR3 is 16 amino acids long. Germline CDR1 SGHRS, CDR2 YFSETQ. J gave up 2 bases and V 0 bases, and 5 bases lay outside the gene matches. Here the CDR3 reads CASSLAGQGGQETQYF. CDR3 DNA sequence: TGCGCCAGCAGCTTGGCGGGACAGGGTGGGCAAGAGACCCAGTACTTC.

V usage is TRBV18 and J usage is TRBJ2-7; 9 nucleotides agree with TRBD2. The J segment lost 3 bases and the V segment lost 6 bases, leaving 3 bases of the junction unmatched. The CDR3 is 13 amino acids. Per germline, CDR1 KGHSH and CDR2 LQKENI. The CDR3 region has the DNA TGTGCCAGCTCCCGGACTAGCGACTACGAGCAGTACTTC. Its protein product is CASSRTSDYEQYF.

The chain uses TRBV30 and TRBJ2-7; D remains unclear. CDR1 is GTSNPN, CDR2 SVGIG, per germline (reference sequence). This CDR3 spans 12 amino acids. The V end lost 5 bases, the J end lost 2 bases, and 10 bases lay between the germline ends. For the CDR3, the DNA is TGTGCCTGGCACATCGACACCTACGAGCAGTACTTC. Translated: CAWHIDTYEQYF.

The chain combines TRBV28 with TRBJ2-7, with 7 nucleotides matching TRBD2. This CDR3 has 14 residues. Germline loops: CDR1 MDHEN, CDR2 SYDVKM. V was pared by 5 bases and J by 4 bases, with 8 bases of the junction left unmatched. In DNA, the CDR3 is TGTGCCAGCAGTGGGACTACCGGGCATTACGAGCAGTACTTC. Translated: CASSGTTGHYEQYF. The full variable domain, in which reference TRBV28 and TRBJ2-7 provide the parts outside the CDR3, is DVKVTQSSRYLVKRTGEKVFLECVQDMDHENMFWYRQDPGLGLRLIYFSYDVKMKEKGDIPEGYSVSREKKERFSLILESASTNQTSMYLCASSGTTGHYEQYFGPGTRLTVT.

CDR3 sequence reads: CASSDSGLTDTQYF. The CDR3 nucleotides are TGTGCCAGCTCGGACTCAGGATTGACAGATACGCAGTATTTT. V usage is TRBV7-3 and J usage is TRBJ2-3; tentatively, D is TRBD2 (5 bases). The V end lost 8 bases, the J end lost 3 bases, and 15 bases lay between the germline ends. CDR1 and CDR2 (germline): SGHTA, FQGTGA. CDR3 length equals 14 residues.

This chain connects TRBV5-6 to TRBJ2-1, with D tentatively TRBD2 (5 bases). The CDR3 loop spans 13 amino acids. The V gene lost 6 bases and the J gene lost 9 bases, with 16 bases spanning the gap. Per germline, CDR1 SGHDT and CDR2 YYEEEE. CDR3 nucleotides: TGTGCCAGCACCTTCGGGGAGTGGGGTGAGCAGTTCTTC. It is translated as CASTFGEWGEQFF.

The chain links TRBV6-1 to TRBJ1-5, with D maybe TRBD1 (5 bases). The CDR3 sequence is 16 residues long. V was pared by 3 bases and J by 5 bases, with 17 bases between. Germline-derived CDR1 and CDR2 are MNHNS and SASEGT. The CDR3 region is CASSDRRQGLYQPQHF. The CDR3 DNA reads TGTGCCAGCAGTGATCGGCGGCAGGGACTGTATCAGCCCCAGCATTTT.